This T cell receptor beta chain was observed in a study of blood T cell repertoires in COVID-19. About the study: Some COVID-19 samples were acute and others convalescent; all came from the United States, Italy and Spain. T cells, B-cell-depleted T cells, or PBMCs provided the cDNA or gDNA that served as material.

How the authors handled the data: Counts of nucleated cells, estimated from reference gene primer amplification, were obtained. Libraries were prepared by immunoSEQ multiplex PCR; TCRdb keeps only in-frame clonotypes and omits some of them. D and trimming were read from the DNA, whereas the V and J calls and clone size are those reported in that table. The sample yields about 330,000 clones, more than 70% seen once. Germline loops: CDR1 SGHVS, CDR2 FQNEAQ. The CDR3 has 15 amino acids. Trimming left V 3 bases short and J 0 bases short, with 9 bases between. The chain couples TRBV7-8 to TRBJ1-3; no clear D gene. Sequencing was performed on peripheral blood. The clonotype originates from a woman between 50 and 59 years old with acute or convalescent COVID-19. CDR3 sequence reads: CASSFPLLSGNTIYF. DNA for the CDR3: TGTGCCAGCAGCTTCCCCCTCCTCTCTGGAAACACCATATATTTT.